These 7 T cell receptor beta chains were all obtained from the same sample, sequenced in a study of high-grade serous ovarian cancer treatment subgroups. Some clones are missing from TCRdb's copy, which holds only in-frame ones; the method was immunoSEQ multiplex PCR. The table records more than 10,000 clones, roughly two thirds of them present only once. Tumor samples were taken before definitive surgery or chemotherapy. The sequenced sample was tumor tissue. Source of these receptors: a human donor with high-grade serous ovarian cancer.

The V call is TRBV7-9, the J call TRBJ2-2; the D gene could be TRBD1 or TRBD2 (6 bases each). The germline V gene has CDR1 SEHNR and CDR2 FQNEAQ (reference sequence). The CDR3 has 13 amino acids. The V end was cut by 7 bases, the J end by 4 bases, with 10 bases between. CDR3 amino acids: CASIGGGTGELFF. In DNA form, the CDR3 reads TGTGCCAGCATCGGGGGCGGCACCGGGGAGCTGTTTTTT.

CDR3 protein: CASSFGQLNTEAFF. CDR3 coding DNA: TGTGCCAGCAGCTTTGGACAGCTGAACACTGAAGCTTTCTTT. The rearrangement links TRBV9 to TRBJ1-1, with D possibly being TRBD1 (6 bases). This CDR3 spans 14 amino acids. Trimming cost V 4 bases and J 0 bases, with 10 bases left between them. Germline CDR1 is SGDLS and CDR2 is YYNGEE.

The J gene is TRBJ2-7, the V gene TRBV11-1; 7 bases align to TRBD1. CDR1 is SGHAT, CDR2 FQDESV, per germline (reference sequence). V lost 6 bases, J lost 3 bases, and 8 bases stayed unmatched. This CDR3 is 14 amino acids long. As DNA, the CDR3 is TGTGCCAGCAGATCACAGGGGTCTCGCTACGAGCAGTACTTC. This sequence encodes CASRSQGSRYEQYF.

The chain carries TRBV11-2 and TRBJ2-1; weak D call: TRBD1 (6 bases). The CDR3 is 13 amino acids. Germline V lookup: CDR1 SGHAT, CDR2 FQNNGV. Trimming left V 3 bases short and J 9 bases short, with 12 bases between. CDR3 in amino acids: CASSFTGRVEQFF. CDR3 nucleotides: TGTGCCAGCAGCTTTACAGGGAGAGTTGAGCAGTTCTTC.

V is TRBV16 and J is TRBJ1-5; D unresolved. V dropped 0 bases and J dropped 0 bases, with 6 bases sitting between them. Germline V gives CDR1 KGHSY, CDR2 FQNENV. This CDR3 is built from 15 residues. This chain's CDR3 is CASSQSGPSNQPQHF. CDR3 coding DNA: TGTGCCAGCAGCCAATCCGGTCCTAGCAATCAGCCCCAGCATTTT. Full variable domain (remainder filled in from reference TRBV16 and TRBJ1-5): GEEVAQTPKHLVRGEGQKAKLYCAPIKGHSYVFWYQQVLKNEFKFLISFQNENVFDETGMPKERFSAKCLPNSPCSLEIQATKLEDSAVYFCASSQSGPSNQPQHFGDGTRLSIL.

The gene calls are TRBV7-3 and TRBJ2-3; D remains unclear. The CDR3 has 12 amino acids. The V end lost 2 bases, the J end lost 4 bases, and 4 bases lay between the germline ends. The germline V gene has CDR1 SGHTA and CDR2 FQGTGA. The CDR3 DNA reads TGTGCCAGCAGCTTATATGCAGATACGCAGTATTTT. This codes for CASSLYADTQYF.

This chain connects TRBV5-5 to TRBJ2-1; D remains ambiguous. This CDR3 is 11 amino acids long. Between the trimmed V and J ends, which lost 1 base and 7 bases, there was a span of 3 bases. Germline CDR1 SGHKS, CDR2 YYEKEE (reference sequence). CDR3 nucleotides: TGTGCCAGCAGCTTGTGGAATGAGCAGTTCTTC. Amino acids: CASSLWNEQFF.